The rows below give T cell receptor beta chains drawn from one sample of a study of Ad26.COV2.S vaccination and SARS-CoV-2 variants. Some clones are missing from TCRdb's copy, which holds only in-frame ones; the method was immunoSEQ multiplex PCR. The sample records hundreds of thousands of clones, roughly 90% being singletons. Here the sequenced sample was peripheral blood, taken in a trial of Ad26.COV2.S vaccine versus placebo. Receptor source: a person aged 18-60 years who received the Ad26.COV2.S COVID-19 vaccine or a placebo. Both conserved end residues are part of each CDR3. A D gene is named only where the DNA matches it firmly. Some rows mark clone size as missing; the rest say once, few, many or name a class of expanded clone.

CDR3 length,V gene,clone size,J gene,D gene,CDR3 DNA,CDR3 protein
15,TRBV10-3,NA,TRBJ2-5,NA,TGTGCCTCAACCTCGGAGCGGGCCCCGGGGGAGACCCAGTACTTC,CASTSERAPGETQYF
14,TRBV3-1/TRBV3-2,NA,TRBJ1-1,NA,TGTGCCAGCAGCCAAGATTCGGGGCAGGGTAGAGCTTTCTTT,CASSQDSGQGRAFF
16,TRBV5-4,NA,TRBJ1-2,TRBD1,TGTGCCAGCAGCTTGGGGACAGGGGGCCTGGGCTATGGCTACACCTTC,CASSLGTGGLGYGYTF
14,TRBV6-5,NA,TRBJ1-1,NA,TGTGCCAGCATCCTAGACAGGATCGGGGCTGAAGCTTTCTTT,CASILDRIGAEAFF
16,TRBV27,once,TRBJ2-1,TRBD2,TGTGCCAGCAGTCACGAGAGGAGCGGGAGGGCCAATGAGCAGTTCTTC,CASSHERSGRANEQFF
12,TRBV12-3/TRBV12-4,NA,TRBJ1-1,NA,TGTGCCAGCAGTTGGTCGAACACTGAAGCTTTCTTT,CASSWSNTEAFF
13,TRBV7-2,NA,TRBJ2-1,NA,TGTGCCAGCAGCTTAGGGCTGAACAATGAGCAGTTCTTC,CASSLGLNNEQFF
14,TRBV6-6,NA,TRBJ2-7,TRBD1,TGTGCCAGCAGTCACCGGGACAGGGGGCCCGAGCAGTACTTC,CASSHRDRGPEQYF
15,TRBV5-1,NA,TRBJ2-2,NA,TGCGCCAGCAGCTTGGAAACTACTTTCACCGGGGAGCTGTTTTTT,CASSLETTFTGELFF
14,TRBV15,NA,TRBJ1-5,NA,TGTGCCACCAGCAGAGCAGGGGCAAGACAGCCCCAGCATTTT,CATSRAGARQPQHF
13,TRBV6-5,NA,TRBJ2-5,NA,TGTGCCAGCAGTCGGACGTTGCAAGAGACCCAGTACTTC,CASSRTLQETQYF
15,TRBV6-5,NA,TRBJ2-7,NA,TGTGCCAGCAGTTACTCCATCGGCAGGGCCTACGAGCAGTACTTC,CASSYSIGRAYEQYF
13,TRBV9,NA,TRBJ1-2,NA,TGTGCCAGCAGCGTCGGGGCCGGTTATGGCTACACCTTC,CASSVGAGYGYTF
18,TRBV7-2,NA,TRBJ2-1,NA,TGTGCCAGCAGCTTTACCGCGCTCGGGTACCTCACCTACAATGAGCAGTTCTTC,CASSFTALGYLTYNEQFF
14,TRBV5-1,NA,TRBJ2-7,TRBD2,TGCGCCAGCAGCTTCACTAGCGGGTCCTACGAGCAGTACTTC,CASSFTSGSYEQYF
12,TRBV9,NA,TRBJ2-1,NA,TGTGCCAGCAGCGTACCCCCCAATGAGCAGTTCTTC,CASSVPPNEQFF